This entry concerns a single T cell receptor (beta chain). This sample stems from a study of T cell responses to AZD1222 COVID-19 vaccine. The table came from immunoSEQ multiplex PCR; TCRdb's copy has only in-frame clones and leaves some out. The sample records approximately 110,000 clones, around 84% being singletons. The sample in question was peripheral blood, obtained on day 0 of AZD1222 vaccination. The clonotype originates from an adult in good health.

Here the CDR3 DNA reads TGTGCCAGCCATAGGGGGGCATATAGCAATCAGCCCCAGCATTTT. It is translated as CASHRGAYSNQPQHF. J is TRBJ1-5 and V is TRBV28, with D possibly being TRBD1 (6 bases). The V gene's germline CDR1 is MDHEN and CDR2 SYDVKM. The V end was cut by 8 bases, the J end by 0 bases, with 14 bases between. The CDR3 is made up of 15 amino acids.